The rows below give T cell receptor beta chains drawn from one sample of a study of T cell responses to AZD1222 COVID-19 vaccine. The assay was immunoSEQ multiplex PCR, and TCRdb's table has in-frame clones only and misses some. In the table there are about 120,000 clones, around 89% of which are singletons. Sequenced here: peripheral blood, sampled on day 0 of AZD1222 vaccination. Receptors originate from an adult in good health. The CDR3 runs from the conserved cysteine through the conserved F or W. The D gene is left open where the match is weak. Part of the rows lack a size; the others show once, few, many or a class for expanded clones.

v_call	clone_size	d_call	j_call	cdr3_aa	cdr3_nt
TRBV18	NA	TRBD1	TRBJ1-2	CASSPEQGRSGYTF	TGTGCCAGCTCACCGGAACAGGGGAGGTCTGGCTACACCTTC
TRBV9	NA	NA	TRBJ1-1	CASSVRAGNTEAFF	TGTGCCAGCAGCGTAAGGGCAGGGAACACTGAAGCTTTCTTT
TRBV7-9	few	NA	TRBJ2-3	CASSLGPPSSDTQYF	TGTGCCAGCAGCTTAGGTCCCCCTTCGTCAGATACGCAGTATTTT
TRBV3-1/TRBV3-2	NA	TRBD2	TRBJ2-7	CASSQPHSGGTYEQYF	TGTGCCAGCAGCCAACCTCATAGCGGGGGCACCTACGAGCAGTACTTC
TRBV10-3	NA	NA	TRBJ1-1	CAIRRESIGDTEAFF	TGTGCCATCCGGAGGGAGTCGATCGGGGACACTGAAGCTTTCTTT
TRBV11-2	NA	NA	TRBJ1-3	CASSLDPRNTIYF	TGTGCCAGCAGCTTAGATCCCCGGAACACCATATATTTT
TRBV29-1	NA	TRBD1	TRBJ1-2	CSASGQGDYGYTF	TGCAGCGCATCGGGACAGGGCGACTATGGCTACACCTTC
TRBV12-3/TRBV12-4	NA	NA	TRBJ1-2	CASSPRGDYGYTF	TGTGCCAGCAGTCCCCGCGGAGACTATGGCTACACCTTC
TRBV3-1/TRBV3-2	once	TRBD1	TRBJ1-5	CASSQTGARQPQHF	TGTGCCAGCAGCCAAACAGGGGCCAGACAGCCCCAGCATTTT
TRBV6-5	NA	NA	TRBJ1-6	CASGSGNSPLHF	TGTGCCAGCGGGTCGGGAAATTCACCCCTCCACTTT
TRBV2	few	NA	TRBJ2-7	CASSGGTGGYEQYF	TGTGCCAGCAGTGGGGGAACAGGAGGCTACGAGCAGTACTTC
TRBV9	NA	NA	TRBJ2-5	CASSVRPGGSETQYF	TGTGCCAGCAGCGTAAGGCCCGGGGGCTCAGAGACCCAGTACTTC
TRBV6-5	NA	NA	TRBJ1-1	CASSYGGTEAFF	TGTGCCAGCAGTTACGGGGGAACTGAAGCTTTCTTT
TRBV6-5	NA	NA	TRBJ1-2	CASINRGGSYGYTF	TGTGCCAGCATCAATAGGGGGGGCTCCTATGGCTACACCTTC
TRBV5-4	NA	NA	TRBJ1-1	CASSLGRGPNTEAFF	TGTGCCAGCAGCTTAGGTCGGGGGCCGAACACTGAAGCTTTCTTT
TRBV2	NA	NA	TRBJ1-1	CASSIGQLNTEAFF	TGTGCCAGCAGTATAGGACAGCTGAACACTGAAGCTTTCTTT
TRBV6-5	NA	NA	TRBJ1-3	CASSYGRISGNTIYF	TGTGCCAGCAGTTACGGGCGTATCTCTGGAAACACCATATATTTT
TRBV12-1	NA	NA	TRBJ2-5	CASSFVGYQETQYF	TGTGCCAGCAGCTTTGTTGGTTACCAAGAGACCCAGTACTTC
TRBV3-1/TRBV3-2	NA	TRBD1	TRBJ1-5	CASSHLQGAKGQPQHF	TGTGCCAGCAGCCACCTACAGGGGGCAAAGGGTCAGCCCCAGCATTTT
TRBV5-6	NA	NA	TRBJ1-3	CASSLIVGGNTIYF	TGTGCCAGCAGCTTGATAGTGGGAGGAAACACCATATATTTT
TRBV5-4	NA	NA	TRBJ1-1	CASSLVVWRASPNTEAFF	TGTGCCAGCAGCTTGGTCGTTTGGAGGGCTTCTCCGAACACTGAAGCTTTCTTT
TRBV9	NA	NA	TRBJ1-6	CASSVMWDNSPLHF	TGTGCCAGCAGCGTAATGTGGGATAATTCACCCCTCCACTTT
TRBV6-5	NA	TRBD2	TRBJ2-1	CASSPTGGSYNEQFF	TGTGCCAGCAGCCCCACGGGGGGCTCCTACAATGAGCAGTTCTTC
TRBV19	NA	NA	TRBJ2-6	CASSSVSGANVLTF	TGTGCCAGTAGTTCCGTCTCTGGGGCCAACGTCCTGACTTTC
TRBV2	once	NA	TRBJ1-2	CASSAQYGYTF	TGTGCCAGCAGTGCGCAGTATGGCTACACCTTC
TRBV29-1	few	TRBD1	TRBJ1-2	CSVEDRTGYGYTF	TGCAGCGTTGAAGATCGGACAGGTTATGGCTACACCTTC
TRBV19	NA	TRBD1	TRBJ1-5	CASRTGGSGNQPQHF	TGTGCCAGTAGGACAGGGGGCAGTGGCAATCAGCCCCAGCATTTT
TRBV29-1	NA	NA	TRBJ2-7	CSANTTPPLTYEQYF	TGCAGCGCTAATACGACACCACCACTTACCTACGAGCAGTACTTC
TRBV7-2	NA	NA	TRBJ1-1	CASSLTVSNTEAFF	TGTGCCAGCAGCTTGACAGTGTCGAACACTGAAGCTTTCTTT
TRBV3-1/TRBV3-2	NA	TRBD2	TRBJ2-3	CASSQDYRGVTDTQYF	TGTGCCAGCAGCCAAGATTACCGGGGGGTGACAGATACGCAGTATTTT
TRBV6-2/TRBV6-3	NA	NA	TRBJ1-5	CASSYSRGLRNQPQHF	TGTGCCAGCAGTTACTCTCGGGGGTTGAGGAATCAGCCCCAGCATTTT
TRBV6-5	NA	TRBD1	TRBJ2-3	CASSAAGTGRQYF	TGTGCCAGCAGCGCCGCCGGGACAGGACGGCAGTATTTT
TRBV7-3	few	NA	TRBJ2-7	CATFAGSSYEQYF	TGTGCCACCTTCGCGGGTAGCAGTTACGAGCAGTACTTC
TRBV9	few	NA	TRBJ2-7	CASSVGDWPYEQYF	TGTGCCAGCAGCGTAGGGGACTGGCCCTACGAGCAGTACTTC
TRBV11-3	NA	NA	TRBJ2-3	CASSPADGVDTQYF	TGTGCCAGCAGCCCCGCAGATGGGGTGGATACGCAGTATTTT
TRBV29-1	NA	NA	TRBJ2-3	CSGSTDTQYF	TGCAGCGGCAGCACAGATACGCAGTATTTT
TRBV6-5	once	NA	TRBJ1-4	CASSYNTGFSEKLFF	TGTGCCAGCAGTTACAATACAGGGTTTAGTGAAAAACTGTTTTTT
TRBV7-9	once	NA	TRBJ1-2	CASSLAPANYGYTF	TGTGCCAGCAGCTTAGCCCCTGCAAACTATGGCTACACCTTC
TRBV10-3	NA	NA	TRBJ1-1	CAISVRNTEAFF	TGTGCCATCAGCGTCAGGAACACTGAAGCTTTCTTT
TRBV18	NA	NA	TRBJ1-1	CASSPQDTTGEAFF	TGTGCCAGCTCACCCCAGGACACGACTGGTGAAGCTTTCTTT
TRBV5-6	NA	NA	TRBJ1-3	CAAGQGSGNTIYF	TGTGCCGCGGGGCAGGGCTCTGGAAACACCATATATTTT
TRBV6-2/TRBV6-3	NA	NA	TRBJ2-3	CASSYGSTIGQYF	TGTGCCAGCAGTTACGGGTCAACCATTGGGCAGTATTTT
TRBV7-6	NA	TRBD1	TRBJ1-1	CASRPRTGGNRGTEAFF	TGTGCCAGCAGACCCAGAACAGGGGGTAATAGGGGCACTGAAGCTTTCTTT
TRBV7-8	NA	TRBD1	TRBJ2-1	CASNRGYNEQFF	TGTGCCAGCAACAGGGGGTACAATGAGCAGTTCTTC
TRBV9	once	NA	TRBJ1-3	CASSALGRAGNTIYF	TGTGCCAGCAGCGCCCTAGGGAGGGCTGGAAACACCATATATTTT
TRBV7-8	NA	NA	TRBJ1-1	CASSFNKWRVNTEAFF	TGTGCCAGCAGCTTCAACAAATGGAGGGTGAACACTGAAGCTTTCTTT
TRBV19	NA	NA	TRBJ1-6	CASSIDHEEPSPLHF	TGTGCCAGTAGTATAGATCACGAGGAGCCTTCACCCCTCCACTTT
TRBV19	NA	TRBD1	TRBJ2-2	CASSTNDRDTGELFF	TGTGCCAGTAGTACAAACGACAGGGACACCGGGGAGCTGTTTTTT